This TCR beta chain came from a study of blood T cell repertoires in COVID-19 (dated by TCRdb to the early 2020s). Broadly, across the study: The collaborator samples originated in the United States, Italy and Spain and spanned the acute and convalescent phases of COVID-19. The prospective study material was composed of cDNA or gDNA derived from T cells, B-cell-depleted T cells, or PBMCs. Deeply sampled blood TCRbeta repertoires from subjects exposed to, actively infected with, or recovered from COVID-19 were included in the dataset. The repertoires were released in a freely available public database meant as a resource for research on the immune response to SARS-CoV-2. The samples were drawn from the first 160 participants of the ongoing ImmuneRACE study and from 1,254 subjects provided by 6 global collaborators. A de-identified subject ID, COVID-19 status, age in years and sex were almost always included in the sample metadata. Where available, HLA class I and class II types were obtained from metadata supplied by the sample provider rather than from assay-based typing. Paper-wide results and their limitations: The amount of clinical and demographic metadata varied by source and participant and was provided uncurated.

Each collaborating institution followed its own protocols to collect whole blood in K2EDTA tubes. For TCRbeta analysis, collaborator samples were shipped as frozen whole blood, as isolated PBMCs, or as DNA extracted from either sample type. Reading the germline V gene gives CDR1 SNHLY and CDR2 FYNNEI. The CDR3 covers 14 residues, taking in both the cysteine and the phenylalanine. Of the read, only the CDR3 DNA is kept; its 42 bases are in frame from base 1. As for this clone: Its antigen remains undetermined. One end of the junction fails to match germline, which may point to a read error.

TCRbeta CDR3 regions were amplified from genomic DNA by means of the immunoSEQ Assay, a bias-controlled multiplex PCR. The original pipeline was this. The number of nucleated cells in each sample was estimated from the amplification of reference gene primers within the assay. To quantify the absolute abundance of each unique TCRbeta CDR3 rearrangement, sequence reads were collapsed and filtered. For each sample, productive Simpson clonality was calculated by taking the square root of Simpson's diversity index across productive rearrangements. TCRdb carries this immuneACCESS record with in-frame sequences only. Its versions omit some clonotypes, under half of them owing to an unresolved V gene in the studies checked, with the rest unexplained. V and J calls and clone size are copied from that table; D and trimming were computed from the DNA. Here the sample has fewer than 250,000 clones; around 80% occur a single time. Approximately 12% of the sample lies in the top ten.

The receptor chain draws on TRBV2 and TRBJ1-5; tentative D gene TRBD1, with 5 bases matching. The sample comprised peripheral blood. The clonotype was recovered from a woman aged 40 to 55 with acute or convalescent COVID-19. The CDR3 here reads CASREDRFNQPQHF. Here is the DNA: TGTGCCAGCAGAGAAGACAGATTCAATCAGCCCCAGCATTTT.